A single sample is the source of the 22 T cell receptor beta chains below, sequenced in a study of T-cell reconstitution after alpha-beta-depleted transplantation in children. Preparation of the TCRbeta library used unique molecular identifiers. Via MiXCR, TCRdb re-called the PCR reads, giving one row per CDR3 protein. The sample holds approximately 640,000 distinct CDR3 sequences, around a sixth seen once. The material sequenced was PBMCs from the stem cell graft donor, taken from the stem cell graft. Receptor source: a human donor who donated a stem cell graft to a child with acute myeloid leukemia.

This clonotype showed up many times. This chain connects TRBV7-3 to TRBJ2-7; the D is unclear. The V gene's germline CDR1 is SGHTA and CDR2 FQGTGA. CDR3 size: 15 residues. The V end was cut by 2 bases, the J end by 2 bases, with 13 bases between. In DNA, the CDR3 is TGTGCCAGCAGCTTATTAGCTGGGGATCCCTACGAGCAGTACTTC. Translation: CASSLLAGDPYEQYF.

This clonotype was recorded many times. The V and J genes are TRBV7-2 and TRBJ2-1; 8 bases map to TRBD2. Germline CDR1 SGHTA, CDR2 FQGNSA. V lost 5 bases to trimming and J lost 5 bases; unmatched junction nucleotides: 8. The length of the CDR3 is 15 residues. Here the CDR3 DNA reads TGTGCCAGCAGCCGAGGGGGTAGCGGGGACAATGAGCAGTTCTTC. Its translation is CASSRGGSGDNEQFF.

The chain uses TRBV6-2 or TRBV6-3 and TRBJ2-7; 9 positions match TRBD1. The CDR3 consists of 14 residues. Germline values: CDR1 MNHEY, CDR2 SVGEGT. After removal of 7 bases from V and 4 bases from J, the junction contained 8 bases not matched to a gene. In nucleotides, the CDR3 is TGTGCCAGCACCCCGGACAGGGGAATTTACGAGCAGTACGTC. Amino acid sequence: CASTPDRGIYEQYV.

The J gene is TRBJ2-7, the V gene TRBV12-3 or TRBV12-4; a weak D match, TRBD2 (5 bases). This CDR3 contains 14 residues. V was shortened by 6 bases and J by 2 bases, with 14 bases between the two germline ends. The DNA of the CDR3 is TGTGCCAGCAGCGACCGGGAATTCCCCTACGAGCAGTACGTC. Its translation is CASSDREFPYEQYV.

This clonotype appeared many times. V is TRBV20-1 and J is TRBJ1-3, with 10 nucleotides matching TRBD1. CDR1 DFQATT and CDR2 SNEGSKA come from the germline V gene (reference sequence). The CDR3 sequence is 14 residues long. Germline trimming cut 6 bases from V and 3 bases from J; bases unmatched to any gene: 5. CDR3 sequence (DNA): TGCAGTGCCGTGACAGGGGGCCGTGGAAACACCATATATTTT. It is translated as CSAVTGGRGNTIYF.

This clonotype was picked up a small number of times. CDR3 region: CASSLDRAKNTEAFF. CDR3 bases: TGTGCCAGCAGCCTGGACAGGGCAAAGAACACTGAAGCTTTCTTT. The V call is TRBV7-3, the J call TRBJ1-1; 8 bases align to TRBD1. The CDR3 is 15 amino acids. CDR1 SGHTA and CDR2 FQGTGA come from the germline V gene. Germline trimming cut 5 bases from V and 1 base from J; bases unmatched to any gene: 6.

At least ten counts were recorded for this clonotype. This rearrangement joins TRBV7-9 to TRBJ2-1; TRBD1 is a possible D gene (6 bases). CDR1 and CDR2 (germline): SEHNR, FQNEAQ (reference sequence). Trimming cost V 8 bases and J 5 bases, with 19 bases left between them. The CDR3 spans 15 residues. CDR3 in amino acids: CASSGQSEPNNEQFF. The DNA of the CDR3 is TGTGCCAGCTCCGGACAGTCGGAACCAAACAATGAGCAGTTCTTC. The whole variable domain, filled in from reference TRBV7-9 and TRBJ2-1, reads DTGVSQNPRHKITKRGQNVTFRCDPISEHNRLYWYRQTLGQGPEFLTYFQNEAQLEKSRLLSDRFSAERPKGSFSTLEIQRTEQGDSAMYLCASSGQSEPNNEQFFGPGTRLTVL.

This clonotype was detected many times. This chain uses TRBV11-2 with TRBJ2-1; D possibly corresponds to TRBD1 (6 bases). Germline CDR1 and CDR2: SGHAT and FQNNGV. There are 19 residues in the CDR3. Trimming took off 5 bases at V and 0 bases at J, with 23 bases between the two ends. In nucleotides, the CDR3 is TGTGCCAGCAGCGGCTACGACAGGCCGTCCGACAGCTCCTACAATGAGCAGTTCTTC. This translates into CASSGYDRPSDSSYNEQFF.

This clonotype was picked up a small number of times. The genes are TRBV6-2 or TRBV6-3 and TRBJ2-1; possible D gene TRBD2, 5 bases. Germline V gene data show CDR1 as MNHEY and CDR2 as SVGEGT. V lost 10 bases, J lost 9 bases, and 19 bases lay in between. The CDR3 spans 13 residues. The CDR3 coding sequence is TGTGCCAACGCGGACTCCTTTGAGGGTGAGCAGTTCTTC. The encoded protein is CANADSFEGEQFF.

This clonotype was observed at least ten times. The chain is built from TRBV20-1 and TRBJ2-3; 11 bases agree with TRBD2. The CDR3 is 16 residues long. Germline loops: CDR1 DFQATT, CDR2 SNEGSKA (reference sequence). After removal of 4 bases from V and 0 bases from J, the junction contained 6 bases not matched to a gene. The CDR3 region is CSATLAGGPSTDTQYF. In DNA form, the CDR3 reads TGCAGTGCTACGCTAGCGGGGGGCCCTAGCACAGATACGCAGTATTTT.

This clonotype has just a few counts. The CDR3: CATSRESDRVYNEQFF. The CDR3 coding sequence is TGTGCCACCAGCAGAGAATCGGACAGGGTCTACAATGAGCAGTTCTTC. The rearrangement links TRBV15 to TRBJ2-1; 8 nucleotides match TRBD1. The CDR3 spans 16 residues. CDR1 is LNHNV, CDR2 YYDKDF, per germline (reference sequence). V lost 0 bases and J lost 3; bases outside the gene matches: 4. The full variable domain, its missing parts supplied by reference TRBV15 and TRBJ2-1, is DAMVIQNPRYQVTQFGKPVTLSCSQTLNHNVMYWYQQKSSQAPKLLFHYYDKDFNNEADTPDNFQSRRPNTSFCFLDIRSPGLGDTAMYLCATSRESDRVYNEQFFGPGTRLTVL.

V gene TRBV5-1 combines with J gene TRBJ1-2, with unresolved D. Looked up from germline, CDR1 is SGHRS and CDR2 is YFSETQ. Trimming shortened V by 3 bases and J by 7 bases, and 10 bases separated the two germline ends. The CDR3 consists of 12 residues. The chain's CDR3 is CASSSGSSGYTF. In DNA form, the CDR3 reads TGCGCCAGCAGCTCGGGGAGTAGTGGCTACACCTTC. Full variable domain (outside the CDR3, taken from reference TRBV5-1 and TRBJ1-2): KAGVTQTPRYLIKTRGQQVTLSCSPISGHRSVSWYQQTPGQGLQFLFEYFSETQRNKGNFPGRFSGRQFSNSRSEMNVSTLELGDSALYLCASSSGSSGYTFGSGTRLTVV.

The table lists this clonotype with many counts. The V and J genes are TRBV5-5 and TRBJ2-5, with D possibly being TRBD1 (6 bases). This CDR3 is built from 16 residues. V lost 6 bases and J 4 bases, leaving 22 bases between the germline ends. Germline CDR1 SGHKS, CDR2 YYEKEE (reference sequence). In DNA, the CDR3 is TGTGCCAGCATGCTCCCTTCCGGGACAAGGGCAGAGACCCAGTACTTC. Its protein product is CASMLPSGTRAETQYF.

This clonotype was detected many times. J is TRBJ2-1 and V is TRBV6-4; 8 nucleotides match TRBD1. Trimming removed 0 bases from V and 8 bases from J; junction bases left unmatched: 6. Germline CDR1 MRHNA, CDR2 SNTAGT. CDR3 size: 15 residues. The CDR3 region is CASSDSRTGIYEQFF. The DNA for the CDR3 is TGTGCCAGCAGTGACTCGAGGACAGGGATATATGAGCAGTTCTTC.

CDR3 coding DNA: TGCGCCAGCAGCGGAACGACAGGGGCGCGTAACACCGGGGAGCTGTTTTTT. Protein: CASSGTTGARNTGELFF. The chain carries TRBV5-1 and TRBJ2-2; 8 positions agree with TRBD1. Germline lookup yields CDR1 SGHRS and CDR2 YFSETQ. The CDR3 loop spans 17 amino acids. V was pared by 4 bases and J by 2 bases, with 10 bases of the junction left unmatched.

This clonotype has a handful of counts. V usage is TRBV6-5 and J usage is TRBJ1-2, with D unresolved. Germline CDR1 reads MNHEY; CDR2 reads SVGAGI. V was clipped by 2 bases and J by 3 bases, with 7 bases between them. The CDR3 sequence is 13 residues long. CDR3 in DNA: TGTGCCAGCAGTTACAGGGATTACTATGGCTACACCTTC. Translated: CASSYRDYYGYTF.

The J gene is TRBJ1-1, the V gene TRBV7-9, with no clear D. The V gene lost 5 bases and the J gene lost 10 bases, with 17 bases spanning the gap. The CDR3 length is 13 residues. CDR1 and CDR2 from the germline V gene are SEHNR and FQNEAQ (reference sequence). The CDR3: CASSGLTEDLAFF. CDR3 coding DNA: TGTGCCAGCAGCGGGTTGACTGAGGACTTAGCTTTCTTT. Full variable domain (missing parts from reference TRBV7-9 and TRBJ1-1): DTGVSQNPRHKITKRGQNVTFRCDPISEHNRLYWYRQTLGQGPEFLTYFQNEAQLEKSRLLSDRFSAERPKGSFSTLEIQRTEQGDSAMYLCASSGLTEDLAFFGQGTRLTVV.

The chain recombines TRBV5-1 with TRBJ2-1; D possibly corresponds to TRBD2 (5 bases). V lost 5 bases and J 8 bases, leaving 11 bases between the germline ends. Germline CDR1 SGHRS, CDR2 YFSETQ. The CDR3 has 12 residues. The CDR3 coding sequence is TGCGCCAGCAGAGGCCCGGGGTATGAGCAGTTCTTC. As protein: CASRGPGYEQFF.

There are many counts of this clonotype. The chain is built from TRBV15 and TRBJ2-1; 7 nucleotides align to TRBD2. The CDR3 spans 15 residues. From germline, CDR1 is LNHNV and CDR2 YYDKDF (reference sequence). The V and J ends lost 0 bases and 4 bases, in that order; junction bases with no gene match: 3. The CDR3: CATSRDGGRYNEQFF. In DNA form, the CDR3 reads TGTGCCACCAGCAGAGACGGGGGGAGGTACAATGAGCAGTTCTTC.

This clonotype was counted ten times or more. The rearrangement uses TRBV10-3 and TRBJ2-3; tentatively, D is TRBD1 (6 bases). V was trimmed by 4 bases and J by 4 bases, leaving 15 bases between them. The CDR3 is made up of 15 amino acids. Per germline, CDR1 ENHRY and CDR2 SYGVKD. The CDR3 DNA follows: TGTGCCATCAGTGGACCCTTACAGGGTGCAGATACGCAGTATTTT. Translated: CAISGPLQGADTQYF.

This clonotype was seen at least ten times. The genes are TRBV10-3 and TRBJ2-1; 8 positions agree with TRBD2. The V and J ends lost 3 bases and 7 bases, in that order; junction bases with no gene match: 5. This CDR3 comprises 14 residues. Germline values: CDR1 ENHRY, CDR2 SYGVKD. This CDR3 is CAISDGGAFNEQFF. CDR3 DNA: TGTGCCATCAGTGACGGGGGGGCCTTTAATGAGCAGTTCTTC.

This clonotype came up many times. The chain is built from TRBV20-1 and TRBJ1-5; perhaps TRBD1 as D (5 bases). Germline V gene lookup returns CDR1 DFQATT and CDR2 SNEGSKA (reference sequence). The CDR3 is made up of 14 amino acids. V lost 0 bases, J lost 5 bases, and 11 bases lay in between. The CDR3, as DNA: TGCAGTGCTAGAGATGACTCGGGACATCAGCCCCAGCATTTT. It is translated as CSARDDSGHQPQHF.